This is a list of T cell receptor beta chains from one sample in a study of T cell changes during pregnancy in multiple sclerosis. Clones were sequenced by immunoSEQ multiplex PCR, and TCRdb holds only the in-frame ones, with some missing. The table has roughly 99,000 clones, 92% seen once. Material: peripheral blood, obtained in the third trimester of pregnancy. The receptors here all came from a female donor in good health, enrolled as a control in a pregnancy study. CDR3s include the opening cysteine and the closing phenylalanine or tryptophan. A D gene is named only where the DNA matches it firmly. Rows may omit the clone size; those that give it use once, few, many or a size class.

abundance: .
v_gene: TRBV11-3
j_gene: TRBJ1-1
d_gene: .
CDR3aa: CASSLSGKAFF
CDR3nt: TGTGCCAGCAGCTTATCAGGGAAAGCTTTCTTT

abundance: .
v_gene: TRBV27
j_gene: TRBJ1-2
d_gene: .
CDR3aa: CASSRHQGGRDYGYTF
CDR3nt: TGTGCCAGCAGTAGACACCAAGGGGGTCGGGACTATGGCTACACCTTC

abundance: .
v_gene: TRBV2
j_gene: TRBJ2-3
d_gene: .
CDR3aa: CASRNPGGTDTQYF
CDR3nt: TGTGCCAGCAGAAATCCGGGGGGCACAGATACGCAGTATTTT

abundance: .
v_gene: TRBV11-2
j_gene: TRBJ1-2
d_gene: TRBD1
CDR3aa: CASSSTGEGSGYTF
CDR3nt: TGTGCCAGCAGCTCTACAGGGGAAGGTTCCGGCTACACCTTC

abundance: .
v_gene: TRBV6-4
j_gene: TRBJ1-4
d_gene: .
CDR3aa: CASSPPRRVDEKLFF
CDR3nt: TGTGCCAGCAGTCCCCCGAGGAGGGTGGATGAAAAACTGTTTTTT

abundance: .
v_gene: TRBV4-2
j_gene: TRBJ2-6
d_gene: .
CDR3aa: CASSQDLHTISGANVLTF
CDR3nt: TGTGCCAGCAGCCAAGATTTGCACACAATTTCTGGGGCCAACGTCCTGACTTTC

abundance: .
v_gene: TRBV29-1
j_gene: TRBJ1-1
d_gene: .
CDR3aa: CSGNRVEAFF
CDR3nt: TGCAGCGGGAACAGGGTGGAAGCTTTCTTT

abundance: .
v_gene: TRBV9
j_gene: TRBJ2-5
d_gene: TRBD2
CDR3aa: CASSGTSRVETQYF
CDR3nt: TGTGCCAGCAGCGGGACTAGCAGGGTCGAGACCCAGTACTTC

abundance: .
v_gene: TRBV5-4
j_gene: TRBJ1-3
d_gene: .
CDR3aa: CASSSSPTGDSGNTIYF
CDR3nt: TGTGCCAGCAGCTCTTCCCCGACAGGAGACTCTGGAAACACCATATATTTT

abundance: once
v_gene: TRBV15
j_gene: TRBJ1-2
d_gene: .
CDR3aa: CATSRMTTQAGYTF
CDR3nt: TGTGCCACCAGCAGGATGACCACCCAGGCTGGCTACACCTTC

abundance: .
v_gene: TRBV30
j_gene: TRBJ1-5
d_gene: .
CDR3aa: CAWRLEFGQPQHF
CDR3nt: TGTGCCTGGCGTCTAGAGTTTGGCCAGCCCCAGCATTTT

abundance: .
v_gene: TRBV19
j_gene: TRBJ2-7
d_gene: .
CDR3aa: CASSIDSSYEQYF
CDR3nt: TGTGCCAGTAGTATCGACAGCTCCTACGAGCAGTACTTC

abundance: .
v_gene: TRBV27
j_gene: TRBJ2-5
d_gene: .
CDR3aa: CASSYGPQETQYF
CDR3nt: TGTGCCAGCAGTTATGGGCCTCAAGAGACCCAGTACTTC

abundance: .
v_gene: TRBV7-6
j_gene: TRBJ2-7
d_gene: TRBD2
CDR3aa: CASSFASGGFDEQYF
CDR3nt: TGTGCCAGCAGCTTTGCTAGCGGGGGGTTCGACGAGCAGTACTTC

abundance: .
v_gene: TRBV4-3
j_gene: TRBJ1-4
d_gene: TRBD1
CDR3aa: CASSPGQGREKLFF
CDR3nt: TGCGCCAGCAGCCCAGGACAGGGAAGGGAAAAACTGTTTTTT

abundance: .
v_gene: TRBV7-8
j_gene: TRBJ1-2
d_gene: .
CDR3aa: CASSLGQLDYGYTF
CDR3nt: TGTGCCAGCAGCTTAGGACAGCTCGACTATGGCTACACCTTC

abundance: .
v_gene: TRBV7-2
j_gene: TRBJ1-2
d_gene: .
CDR3aa: CASSLGPGSYGYTF
CDR3nt: TGTGCCAGCAGCTTAGGCCCGGGATCCTATGGCTACACCTTC

abundance: .
v_gene: TRBV19
j_gene: TRBJ1-3
d_gene: .
CDR3aa: CATRGLGNTIYF
CDR3nt: TGTGCCACCCGGGGGTTGGGAAACACCATATATTTT

abundance: .
v_gene: TRBV18
j_gene: TRBJ1-2
d_gene: .
CDR3aa: CASSPEHRVASYGYTF
CDR3nt: TGTGCCAGCTCACCAGAGCACAGGGTGGCCTCTTATGGCTACACCTTC

abundance: .
v_gene: TRBV27
j_gene: TRBJ1-5
d_gene: TRBD1
CDR3aa: CASSPDRGFDQPQHF
CDR3nt: TGTGCCAGCAGCCCAGACAGGGGATTTGATCAGCCCCAGCATTTT

abundance: .
v_gene: TRBV6-5
j_gene: TRBJ2-1
d_gene: TRBD2
CDR3aa: CASRSRSGGYNEQFF
CDR3nt: TGTGCCAGCAGGTCTAGGAGCGGGGGGTACAATGAGCAGTTCTTC

abundance: .
v_gene: TRBV27
j_gene: TRBJ2-1
d_gene: .
CDR3aa: CASSPRFYNEQFF
CDR3nt: TGTGCCAGCAGTCCTCGTTTCTACAATGAGCAGTTCTTC

abundance: .
v_gene: TRBV25-1
j_gene: TRBJ1-3
d_gene: .
CDR3aa: CASSATGGNTIYF
CDR3nt: TGTGCCAGCAGCGCCACGGGGGGAAACACCATATATTTT

abundance: few
v_gene: TRBV29-1
j_gene: TRBJ1-1
d_gene: .
CDR3aa: CSGCDLNTEAFF
CDR3nt: TGCAGCGGATGTGACTTAAACACTGAAGCTTTCTTT

abundance: few
v_gene: TRBV12-5
j_gene: TRBJ1-1
d_gene: TRBD1
CDR3aa: CASGTERDRLGVSEAFF
CDR3nt: TGTGCTAGTGGTACGGAAAGGGACAGGCTAGGGGTCTCTGAAGCTTTCTTT

abundance: .
v_gene: TRBV6-5
j_gene: TRBJ2-7
d_gene: .
CDR3aa: CASRPEGRSYEQYF
CDR3nt: TGTGCCAGCAGGCCGGAGGGCCGCTCCTACGAGCAGTACTTC

abundance: .
v_gene: TRBV2
j_gene: TRBJ1-2
d_gene: .
CDR3aa: CASSESGGSYGYTF
CDR3nt: TGTGCCAGCAGTGAATCGGGGGGATCGTATGGCTACACCTTC

abundance: few
v_gene: TRBV14
j_gene: TRBJ2-7
d_gene: .
CDR3aa: CASSRRGGTYGSYEQYF
CDR3nt: TGTGCCAGCAGCCGAAGGGGAGGAACCTACGGCTCCTACGAGCAGTACTTC

abundance: .
v_gene: TRBV7-3
j_gene: TRBJ1-1
d_gene: .
CDR3aa: CASSLTPGHLNTEAFF
CDR3nt: TGTGCCAGCAGCTTAACACCGGGACATTTGAACACTGAAGCTTTCTTT

abundance: .
v_gene: TRBV19
j_gene: TRBJ1-5
d_gene: TRBD1
CDR3aa: CASSRTTGGGGNQPQHF
CDR3nt: TGTGCCAGTAGTAGGACAACAGGGGGAGGCGGCAATCAGCCCCAGCATTTT

abundance: .
v_gene: TRBV15
j_gene: TRBJ1-3
d_gene: .
CDR3aa: CATSRERGSGNTIYF
CDR3nt: TGTGCCACCAGCAGAGAACGAGGCTCTGGAAACACCATATATTTT

abundance: .
v_gene: TRBV13
j_gene: TRBJ2-3
d_gene: TRBD2
CDR3aa: CASSPTSGGVEDTQYF
CDR3nt: TGTGCCAGCAGCCCCACTAGCGGGGGGGTAGAAGATACGCAGTATTTT